This note documents a single T cell receptor beta chain sequence. The antigen is not known. Primers for the PCR totalled 60 Vbeta and 13 Jbeta. Measured with immunoSEQ multiplex PCR; TCRdb has only the in-frame clones, and not every one. In the table there are over 85,000 clones, around 8% of which are singletons. The entry originates in a study of cytomegalovirus exposure and HLA in healthy donors. Whole-study findings and limits: Common viral pathogens were later found to be apparently linked to several of the most significant clusters. No immune exposure information besides CMV serostatus was available.

V lost 0 bases and J 0 bases, leaving 9 bases between the germline ends. The CDR3 loop spans 16 amino acids. CDR1 is SGHRS and CDR2 is YFSETQ in the germline V gene. The chain combines TRBV5-1 with TRBJ1-4; weak D call: TRBD1 (6 bases). The sequence derives from a man aged 50 to 59 in good health and CMV-seronegative. Material: PBMCs. DNA of the CDR3: TGCGCCAGCAGCTTGGGGACAGTAACAACTAATGAAAAACTGTTTTTT. It yields the protein CASSLGTVTTNEKLFF.